The source of this TCR beta chain is a study of shared clonotypes between healthy human individuals. The CDR3 extends over 15 amino acids. V was pared by 4 bases and J by 10 bases, with 10 bases of the junction left unmatched. CDR1 and CDR2 (germline): SGHNT, YYREEE (reference sequence). Study-wide results and limits: Memory subsets had estimated richness that was generally smaller than that of naive subsets. It was observed that 5% to 6.5% of naive CD4 clonotypes were shared across a few donors. Rarefaction analysis demonstrated incomplete sorted-subset sequencing notwithstanding large depth.

Assay used: immunoSEQ multiplex PCR; TCRdb lists only in-frame clones, some missing. The sample records about 2.4 million clones, 90% to 95% being singletons. The study drew its donors from healthy HIV-negative adults without recent acute infections or vaccinations. Regarding this clone: The antigen is undetermined.

This clonotype was sampled from a man between 18 and 29 years old in good health. Some clones in this sample may be carry-over from other donors' samples. V usage is TRBV5-4 and J usage is TRBJ2-1; TRBD2 matches 11 bases. Sample: naive CD4+ T cells from PBMCs. Subset denoted: CD45RA+ positively selected. CDR3 loop: CASSPPSGGTSEQFF. CDR3 sequence (DNA): TGTGCCAGCAGCCCTCCTAGCGGGGGGACTTCGGAGCAGTTCTTC. The variable domain in full, completed from reference TRBV5-4 and TRBJ2-1, reads ETGVTQSPTHLIKTRGQQVTLRCSSQSGHNTVSWYQQALGQGPQFIFQYYREEENGRGNFPPRFSGLQFPNYSSELNVNALELDDSALYLCASSPPSGGTSEQFFGPGTRLTVL.